The 13 T cell receptor beta chains presented below share a single source sample, sequenced in a study of T cell repertoires in cytomegalovirus infection. TCRdb processed the reads anew with MiXCR; each CDR3 protein has one entry. Here the sample spans around 630,000 distinct CDR3 sequences, roughly 24% being singletons. The sample comprised CD8+ T cells from PBMCs. The receptors here all came from a human donor in good health (CMV status not recorded). Some clones in this sample may be carry-over from other donors' samples.

CDR3: CASRKKGEGAFF. In DNA, the CDR3 is TGTGCCAGCAGAAAAAAGGGGGAGGGGGCTTTCTTT. V usage is TRBV5-4 and J usage is TRBJ1-1, with TRBD1 as a possible D gene (6 bases). Germline lookup yields CDR1 SGHNT and CDR2 YYREEE (reference sequence). The CDR3 extends over 12 amino acids. Trimming pared 5 bases from V and 11 bases from J, leaving 16 bases between.

Regarding this clonotype: A much larger clone differs from this one at a single base, so this may be a read error. V usage is TRBV6-6 and J usage is TRBJ2-3, with a possible D match to TRBD2 (7 bases). The germline V gene encodes CDR1 MNHNY and CDR2 SVGAGI (reference sequence). The CDR3 covers 15 residues. CDR3 DNA sequence: TGTGCCAACAGTTACTCGGCGGGGGCAGCAGATACGCAGTATTTT. Its protein product is CANSYSAGAADTQYF.

The V gene is TRBV14, the J gene TRBJ2-6; the D gene could be TRBD1 or TRBD2 (6 bases each). The V end lost 0 bases, the J end lost 5 bases, and 14 bases lay between the germline ends. Germline CDR1 SGHDN, CDR2 FVKESK. This CDR3 is 17 amino acids long. CDR3 loop: CASSQDDGGPRANVLTF. CDR3 nucleotides: TGTGCCAGCAGCCAAGATGATGGGGGGCCGAGGGCCAACGTCCTGACTTTC.

Regarding this clonotype: A much larger clone differs by one base, so this may be a read error. The J gene is TRBJ1-2, the V gene TRBV7-4; no reliable D call. The germline CDR1 and CDR2 sequences are SGHVT and SQSDAQ. The CDR3 has 13 amino acids. V was clipped by 6 bases and J by 4 bases, with 12 bases between them. CDR3 residues: CASRPTAVYGYTF. The CDR3 bases are TGTGCCAGCAGACCGACTGCTGTCTATGGCTACACCTTC.

This clonotype was counted between two and nine times. The chain is built from TRBV2 and TRBJ2-3, with 9 bases matching TRBD2. The V gene end was trimmed by 8 bases and the J gene end by 5 bases; junction bases not matched to a gene: 8. Looked up from germline, CDR1 is SNHLY and CDR2 is FYNNEI. The CDR3 consists of 14 residues. Here the CDR3 DNA reads TGTGCCAGCCCAGCGGGGGGACACGTAGATACGCAGTATTTT. Its protein is CASPAGGHVDTQYF.

The genes are TRBV28 and TRBJ2-5, with D perhaps TRBD2 (5 bases). V was cut by 10 bases and J by 3 bases, with 27 bases left in between. Germline V CDR1 and CDR2: MDHEN, SYDVKM. The CDR3 spans 17 residues. The DNA of the CDR3 is TGTGCCACCACTTCAGTTTTTTCAGATGTCGGGGAAGAGACCCAGTACTTC. The encoded protein is CATTSVFSDVGEETQYF.

This clonotype was observed a handful of times. The genes are TRBV24-1 and TRBJ2-1, with a weak D call TRBD2 (7 bases). CDR1 KGHDR and CDR2 SFDVKD come from the germline V gene. The CDR3 is made up of 16 amino acids. Deletions cut 4 bases from V and 1 base from J, with 13 bases between. The CDR3 sequence: CATSEGRGPSYNEQFF. The CDR3 DNA is TGTGCCACCAGTGAGGGGCGGGGGCCTTCCTACAATGAGCAGTTCTTC.

The chain combines TRBV7-2 with TRBJ2-5; no clear D. Germline V gene data show CDR1 as SGHTA and CDR2 as FQGNSA. The V end lost 0 bases, the J end lost 1 base, and 6 bases lay between the germline ends. This CDR3 spans 14 amino acids. CDR3 sequence reads: CASSLAIVQETQYF. The CDR3 DNA follows: TGTGCCAGCAGCTTAGCGATAGTCCAAGAGACCCAGTACTTC.

The gene calls are TRBV5-1 and TRBJ2-4; 9 bases fit TRBD1. Per the germline V gene, CDR1 is SGHRS and CDR2 is YFSETQ. The V segment lost 4 bases and the J segment 8 bases; nucleotides outside the gene matches: 22. The CDR3 loop spans 19 amino acids. CDR3 sequence: CASSLDAGTGIGAFDIQYF. DNA of the CDR3: TGCGCCAGCAGCCTCGACGCCGGGACAGGGATCGGCGCGTTTGACATTCAGTACTTC.

The V and J genes are TRBV5-6 and TRBJ2-1, with 9 bases lining up with TRBD1. Unmatched junction bases numbered 9, after V lost 4 bases and J lost 4 bases. The CDR3 totals 16 residues. CDR1 and CDR2 from the germline V gene are SGHDT and YYEEEE. The CDR3 spells CASSAIRDRAYNEQFF. The CDR3 DNA sequence: TGTGCCAGCAGCGCCATCCGGGACAGGGCGTACAATGAGCAGTTCTTC.

There are many counts of this clonotype. This chain joins TRBV7-8 and TRBJ2-5; no clear D gene. This CDR3 spans 16 amino acids. Germline CDR1 SGHVS, CDR2 FQNEAQ. With 0 bases removed from V and 5 bases from J, the gap between germline ends came to 16 bases. The CDR3 reads CASSLAQHPAMETQYF. In DNA, the CDR3 is TGTGCCAGCAGCTTAGCCCAGCATCCTGCTATGGAGACCCAGTACTTC.

In its sample, this clonotype was seen a few times. The chain is built from TRBV5-6 and TRBJ2-3; the D is unclear. The V end lost 7 bases, the J end lost 4 bases, and 16 bases lay between the germline ends. The CDR3 extends over 14 amino acids. CDR1 and CDR2 from the germline V gene are SGHDT and YYEEEE. The CDR3 loop is CASLQGRPSDTQYF. CDR3 nucleotides: TGTGCCAGCCTACAAGGACGGCCTTCAGATACGCAGTATTTT. Full variable domain (remainder filled in from reference TRBV5-6 and TRBJ2-3): DAGVTQSPTHLIKTRGQQVTLRCSPKSGHDTVSWYQQALGQGPQFIFQYYEEEERQRGNFPDRFSGHQFPNYSSELNVNALLLGDSALYLCASLQGRPSDTQYFGPGTRLTVL.

There are a few counts of this clonotype. This chain joins TRBV6-5 and TRBJ2-1, with D tentatively TRBD1 or TRBD2 (5 bases each). With 4 bases removed from V and 8 bases from J, the gap between germline ends came to 15 bases. The CDR3 has 14 amino acids. CDR1 is MNHEY, CDR2 SVGAGI, per germline. The CDR3 protein is CASSFYRGSDEQFF. The CDR3 DNA reads TGTGCCAGCAGTTTTTATCGGGGCTCCGATGAGCAGTTCTTC.